The entry that follows covers one T cell receptor beta chain sequence. Its antigen remains unknown. The record originates from a study of CD8 T cells in ankylosing spondylitis. Germline V CDR1 and CDR2: SQVTM, ANQGSEA. Trimming cost V 4 bases and J 12 bases, with 10 bases left between them. The CDR3 length is 10 residues. One entry per CDR3 protein results from TCRdb running MiXCR on the 5' RACE reads. Here the sample spans 250,000 to 400,000 distinct CDR3 sequences, approximately 10% being singletons. General study points: In ankylosing spondylitis blood, a motif of seven to nine highly homologous TCR beta variants appeared characteristic. Certain motif variants had earlier appeared in reactive arthritis synovial fluid and blood.

This sequence originates from a female donor with ankylosing spondylitis or in good health (not recorded which). The sequenced material came from blood, either unsorted or a sorted T cell fraction (not recorded which). V is TRBV29-1 and J is TRBJ2-1, with D perhaps TRBD2 (6 bases). CDR3 bases: TGCAGCGTTGGGGGGAGGTTGCAGTTCTTC. As protein: CSVGGRLQFF.